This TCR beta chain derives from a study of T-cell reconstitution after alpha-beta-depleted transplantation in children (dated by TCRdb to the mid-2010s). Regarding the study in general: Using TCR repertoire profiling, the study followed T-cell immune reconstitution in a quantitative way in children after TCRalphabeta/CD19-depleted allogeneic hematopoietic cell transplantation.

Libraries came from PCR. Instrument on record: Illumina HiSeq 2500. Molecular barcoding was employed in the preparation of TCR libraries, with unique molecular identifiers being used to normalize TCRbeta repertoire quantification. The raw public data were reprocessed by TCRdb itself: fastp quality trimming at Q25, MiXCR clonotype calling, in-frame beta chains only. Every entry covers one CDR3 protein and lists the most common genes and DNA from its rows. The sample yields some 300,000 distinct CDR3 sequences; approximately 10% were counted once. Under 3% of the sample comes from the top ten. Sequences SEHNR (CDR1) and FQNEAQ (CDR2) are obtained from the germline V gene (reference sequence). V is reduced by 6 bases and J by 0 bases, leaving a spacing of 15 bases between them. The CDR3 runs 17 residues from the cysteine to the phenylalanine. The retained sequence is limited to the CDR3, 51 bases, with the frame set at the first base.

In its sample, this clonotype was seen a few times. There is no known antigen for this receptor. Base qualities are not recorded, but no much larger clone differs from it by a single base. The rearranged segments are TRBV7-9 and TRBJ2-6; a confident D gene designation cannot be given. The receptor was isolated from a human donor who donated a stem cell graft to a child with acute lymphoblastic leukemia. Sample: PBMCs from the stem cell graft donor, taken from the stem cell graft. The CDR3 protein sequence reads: CASRPRSAYSGANVLTF. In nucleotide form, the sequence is TGTGCCAGCAGGCCCCGGTCGGCCTACTCTGGGGCCAACGTCCTGACTTTC.